This TCR beta chain was captured by sequencing in a study of blood T cells in healthy people across ages. Next came a second PCR, run for about 7 to 11 cycles, which used a sample-barcoded 5' primer along with a J-beta primer mix. TCRdb processed the 5' RACE reads anew with MiXCR; each CDR3 protein has one entry. The sample yields 1.5 million to 2 million distinct CDR3 sequences, roughly 52% seen once. V shed 10 bases, J shed 4 bases, and the junction held 10 bases outside the gene matches. CDR1 KGHDR and CDR2 SFDVKD come from the germline V gene. The CDR3 sequence is 14 residues long. Note on this clonotype: Its antigen is unidentified.

Findings of the study overall: The study lacked donor CMV status, which possibly confounded expanded clonotype changes.

Caucasian, healthy and from Russia, the donors were aged between roughly 6 and 95. Isolated PBMCs totaled at least 7 million in each sample. Total RNA, at least 5 micrograms per sample, came from PBMCs. This TCR came from a woman aged 40 to 55 in good health. The sample was blood. V and J are TRBV24-1 and TRBJ2-3; 7 bases are a match to TRBD2. The CDR3 sequence: CATEASGAPDTQYF. The CDR3 bases are TGTGCCACAGAAGCCAGCGGGGCCCCAGATACGCAGTATTTT.